This is a list of T cell receptor beta chains from one sample in a study of neurological immune-mediated disorders. MiXCR was run by TCRdb on the 5' RACE reads, yielding one entry per CDR3 protein. Of 84,000 or so distinct CDR3 sequences listed, roughly 4.3% are singletons. The specimen was PBMCs. These receptors originate from a woman aged 55-70 years with multiple sclerosis. The CDR3 runs from the conserved cysteine through the conserved F or W. The D gene is left open where the match is weak.

J gene: TRBJ2-2; CDR3 length: 16; D gene: TRBD1; V gene: TRBV7-8; CDR3 protein: CASSLRGTVNTGELFF
J gene: TRBJ2-4; CDR3 length: 17; D gene: TRBD2; V gene: TRBV3-1; CDR3 protein: CASSQDLVSGTKNIQYF
J gene: TRBJ1-6; CDR3 length: 14; D gene: NA; V gene: TRBV5-6; CDR3 protein: CASSPTLPGSPLHF
J gene: TRBJ1-1; CDR3 length: 12; D gene: NA; V gene: TRBV6-5; CDR3 protein: CASSYSTGSAFF
J gene: TRBJ2-3; CDR3 length: 14; D gene: NA; V gene: TRBV7-9; CDR3 protein: CASSHLANTDTQYF
J gene: TRBJ2-7; CDR3 length: 13; D gene: NA; V gene: TRBV5-1; CDR3 protein: CASTRTETYEQYF
J gene: TRBJ2-7; CDR3 length: 14; D gene: NA; V gene: TRBV12-3/TRBV12-4; CDR3 protein: CASSLAQGSYEQYF
J gene: TRBJ1-1; CDR3 length: 16; D gene: TRBD1; V gene: TRBV6-6; CDR3 protein: CASSSPGQGVNTEAFF
J gene: TRBJ2-5; CDR3 length: 14; D gene: NA; V gene: TRBV5-6; CDR3 protein: CATHQLSGQETQYF
J gene: TRBJ1-2; CDR3 length: 15; D gene: NA; V gene: TRBV3-1; CDR3 protein: CASSQGGTANYGYTF
J gene: TRBJ2-5; CDR3 length: 15; D gene: TRBD2; V gene: TRBV7-6; CDR3 protein: CASSPPTGGRETQYF
J gene: TRBJ2-2; CDR3 length: 16; D gene: NA; V gene: TRBV5-1; CDR3 protein: CASSFGQGKNTGELFF
J gene: TRBJ2-1; CDR3 length: 16; D gene: NA; V gene: TRBV21-1; CDR3 protein: CASSKGNRGASNEQFF
J gene: TRBJ2-1; CDR3 length: 16; D gene: NA; V gene: TRBV11-3; CDR3 protein: CASSLDGGKIYNEQFF
J gene: TRBJ1-3; CDR3 length: 15; D gene: NA; V gene: TRBV5-1; CDR3 protein: CASSLEGGTGNTIYF
J gene: TRBJ1-1; CDR3 length: 14; D gene: NA; V gene: TRBV5-6; CDR3 protein: CASSLVASSGEAFF
J gene: TRBJ1-1; CDR3 length: 11; D gene: NA; V gene: TRBV29-1; CDR3 protein: CSVEGNTEAFF
J gene: TRBJ2-3; CDR3 length: 13; D gene: TRBD2; V gene: TRBV29-1; CDR3 protein: CSGRSGGTDTQYF
J gene: TRBJ2-2; CDR3 length: 15; D gene: NA; V gene: TRBV5-1; CDR3 protein: CASSRGTPTTGELFF
J gene: TRBJ2-1; CDR3 length: 15; D gene: NA; V gene: TRBV20-1; CDR3 protein: CSAPNWGASYNEQFF
J gene: TRBJ1-2; CDR3 length: 14; D gene: TRBD1; V gene: TRBV27; CDR3 protein: CASSLRQGAGGYTF
J gene: TRBJ2-7; CDR3 length: 12; D gene: NA; V gene: TRBV5-1; CDR3 protein: CASSFRDDEQYF
J gene: TRBJ1-4; CDR3 length: 16; D gene: NA; V gene: TRBV5-1; CDR3 protein: CASSLKGFATNEKLFF
J gene: TRBJ2-3; CDR3 length: 13; D gene: NA; V gene: TRBV12-5; CDR3 protein: CASGLTGTDTQYF
J gene: TRBJ2-1; CDR3 length: 14; D gene: NA; V gene: TRBV20-1; CDR3 protein: CSAREPTYPNEQFF
J gene: TRBJ1-4; CDR3 length: 16; D gene: NA; V gene: TRBV4-2; CDR3 protein: CASSQEGGRTNEKLFF
J gene: TRBJ2-1; CDR3 length: 15; D gene: NA; V gene: TRBV12-3/TRBV12-4; CDR3 protein: CASSPSAQVVYEQFF
J gene: TRBJ2-5; CDR3 length: 18; D gene: NA; V gene: TRBV20-1; CDR3 protein: CSAPKWPSHPGRRETQYF
J gene: TRBJ1-2; CDR3 length: 14; D gene: NA; V gene: TRBV12-3/TRBV12-4; CDR3 protein: CASRSGGQTYGYTF
J gene: TRBJ1-4; CDR3 length: 15; D gene: TRBD1; V gene: TRBV5-1; CDR3 protein: CASSPGQGGNEKLFF
J gene: TRBJ2-5; CDR3 length: 15; D gene: TRBD1; V gene: TRBV5-6; CDR3 protein: CASSLEDTGEETQYF
J gene: TRBJ1-1; CDR3 length: 14; D gene: NA; V gene: TRBV5-1; CDR3 protein: CASSSAGANTEAFF
J gene: TRBJ1-2; CDR3 length: 14; D gene: NA; V gene: TRBV7-2; CDR3 protein: CASSLMTANYGYTF
J gene: TRBJ2-1; CDR3 length: 16; D gene: TRBD1; V gene: TRBV20-1; CDR3 protein: CSARRPLHRGLNEQFF
J gene: TRBJ1-1; CDR3 length: 13; D gene: NA; V gene: TRBV7-8; CDR3 protein: CASRSAGRTEAFF
J gene: TRBJ2-5; CDR3 length: 15; D gene: TRBD2; V gene: TRBV3-1; CDR3 protein: CASSRRGLAEETQYF
J gene: TRBJ2-7; CDR3 length: 12; D gene: NA; V gene: TRBV20-1; CDR3 protein: CSAWRGVDEQYF
J gene: TRBJ2-6; CDR3 length: 17; D gene: TRBD1; V gene: TRBV5-1; CDR3 protein: CASSLGPQGSGANVLTF
J gene: TRBJ2-1; CDR3 length: 20; D gene: TRBD2; V gene: TRBV6-2/TRBV6-3; CDR3 protein: CASKRGTGTSGDQLRNEQFF
J gene: TRBJ2-5; CDR3 length: 15; D gene: TRBD2; V gene: TRBV20-1; CDR3 protein: CSASTGGLDQETQYF
J gene: TRBJ2-3; CDR3 length: 15; D gene: NA; V gene: TRBV30; CDR3 protein: CAWSTDRPVVDTQYF
J gene: TRBJ1-2; CDR3 length: 14; D gene: NA; V gene: TRBV20-1; CDR3 protein: CSARALGADYGYTF
J gene: TRBJ1-3; CDR3 length: 17; D gene: TRBD1; V gene: TRBV5-1; CDR3 protein: CASTRTGSTGTGNTIYF
J gene: TRBJ1-1; CDR3 length: 13; D gene: NA; V gene: TRBV5-1; CDR3 protein: CASSRGGSTEAFF
J gene: TRBJ2-2; CDR3 length: 16; D gene: TRBD2; V gene: TRBV5-1; CDR3 protein: CASSPFPLAGTGELFF
J gene: TRBJ2-4; CDR3 length: 18; D gene: TRBD2; V gene: TRBV4-2; CDR3 protein: CASSQDGGTSGTKNIQYF
J gene: TRBJ2-1; CDR3 length: 14; D gene: TRBD2; V gene: TRBV20-1; CDR3 protein: CSARTSGSDNEQFF
J gene: TRBJ2-2; CDR3 length: 16; D gene: NA; V gene: TRBV5-1; CDR3 protein: CASSLAATPDTGELFF
J gene: TRBJ2-7; CDR3 length: 13; D gene: NA; V gene: TRBV15; CDR3 protein: CATSSVNAYEQYF
J gene: TRBJ2-7; CDR3 length: 13; D gene: NA; V gene: TRBV20-1; CDR3 protein: CSARGDISYEQYF
J gene: TRBJ1-4; CDR3 length: 15; D gene: NA; V gene: TRBV12-3/TRBV12-4; CDR3 protein: CASSPSGRRNVKLFF
J gene: TRBJ1-5; CDR3 length: 12; D gene: NA; V gene: TRBV3-1; CDR3 protein: CASSQGEQPQHF
J gene: TRBJ2-7; CDR3 length: 15; D gene: TRBD1; V gene: TRBV5-1; CDR3 protein: CASQDTGTGVWEQYF
J gene: TRBJ2-5; CDR3 length: 14; D gene: NA; V gene: TRBV7-9; CDR3 protein: CASSFDSSPETQYF
J gene: TRBJ1-5; CDR3 length: 12; D gene: NA; V gene: TRBV20-1; CDR3 protein: CSFGGVNQPQHF
J gene: TRBJ2-7; CDR3 length: 11; D gene: NA; V gene: TRBV7-9; CDR3 protein: CASSSYYEQYF
J gene: TRBJ2-3; CDR3 length: 13; D gene: TRBD2; V gene: TRBV29-1; CDR3 protein: CSVSGGVEDTQYF
J gene: TRBJ1-6; CDR3 length: 14; D gene: NA; V gene: TRBV12-3/TRBV12-4; CDR3 protein: CASRRWTVNSPLHF
J gene: TRBJ1-3; CDR3 length: 19; D gene: TRBD1; V gene: TRBV15; CDR3 protein: CATSRGRQGTLHSGNTIYF